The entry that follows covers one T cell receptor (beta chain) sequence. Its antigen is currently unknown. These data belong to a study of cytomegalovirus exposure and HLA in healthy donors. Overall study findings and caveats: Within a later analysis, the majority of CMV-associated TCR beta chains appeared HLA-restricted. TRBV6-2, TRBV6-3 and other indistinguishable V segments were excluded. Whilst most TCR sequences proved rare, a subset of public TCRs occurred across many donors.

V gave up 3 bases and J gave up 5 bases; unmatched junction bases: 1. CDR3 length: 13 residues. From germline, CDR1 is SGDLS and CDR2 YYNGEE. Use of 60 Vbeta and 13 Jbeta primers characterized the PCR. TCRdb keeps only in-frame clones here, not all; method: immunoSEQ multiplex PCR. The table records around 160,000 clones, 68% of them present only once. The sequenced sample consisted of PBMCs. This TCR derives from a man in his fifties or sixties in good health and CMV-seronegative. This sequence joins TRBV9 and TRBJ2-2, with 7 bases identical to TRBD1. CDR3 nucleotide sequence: TGTGCCAGCAGCGAACAGGGGACCGGGGAGCTGTTTTTT. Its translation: CASSEQGTGELFF.